Only one count was recorded for the clone carrying this T cell receptor beta chain. Here immunoSEQ multiplex PCR was the method, and the copy in TCRdb shows in-frame clones only, minus some. The sample has over 90,000 clones, roughly four fifths seen once. These data originate in a study of glioma-infiltrating T cells after dendritic cell vaccination. This CDR3 comprises 15 residues. Germline V lookup: CDR1 LNHDA, CDR2 SQIVND (reference sequence). Trimming took 3 bases from V and 5 from J; bases not matched to a gene: 8. This receptor was identified in a human donor with glioblastoma. Here the sequenced sample was blood, taken before dendritic cell vaccination. The J gene is TRBJ2-5, the V gene TRBV19, with TRBD2 identical over 8 bases. CDR3 sequence reads: CASSIGPGGPETQYF. CDR3 sequence (DNA): TGTGCCAGTAGTATCGGTCCGGGGGGGCCTGAGACCCAGTACTTC. Filled out from reference TRBV19 and TRBJ2-5, the complete variable domain reads DGGITQSPKYLFRKEGQNVTLSCEQNLNHDAMYWYRQDPGQGLRLIYYSQIVNDFQKGDIAEGYSVSREKKESFPLTVTSAQKNPTAFYLCASSIGPGGPETQYFGPGTRLLVL.